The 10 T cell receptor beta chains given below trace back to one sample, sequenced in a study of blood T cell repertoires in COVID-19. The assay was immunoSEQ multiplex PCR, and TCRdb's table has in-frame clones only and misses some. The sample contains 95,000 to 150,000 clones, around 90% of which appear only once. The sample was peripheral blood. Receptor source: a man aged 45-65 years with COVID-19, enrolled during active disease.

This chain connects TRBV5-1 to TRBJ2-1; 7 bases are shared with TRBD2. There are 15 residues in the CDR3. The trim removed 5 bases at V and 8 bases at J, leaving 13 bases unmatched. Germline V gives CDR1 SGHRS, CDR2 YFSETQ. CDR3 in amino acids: CASSSGLRGQDEQFF. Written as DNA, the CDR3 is TGCGCCAGCAGTTCGGGACTAAGGGGCCAGGATGAGCAGTTCTTC.

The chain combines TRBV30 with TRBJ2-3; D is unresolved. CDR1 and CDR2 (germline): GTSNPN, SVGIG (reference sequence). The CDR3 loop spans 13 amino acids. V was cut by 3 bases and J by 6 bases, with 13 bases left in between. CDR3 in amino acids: CAWRHNGPDTQYF. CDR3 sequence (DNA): TGTGCCTGGAGGCACAATGGGCCGGATACGCAGTATTTT. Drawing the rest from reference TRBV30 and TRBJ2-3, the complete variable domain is SQTIHQWPATLVQPVGSPLSLECTVEGTSNPNLYWYRQAAGRGLQLLFYSVGIGQISSEVPQNLSASRPQDRQFILSSKKLLLSDSGFYLCAWRHNGPDTQYFGPGTRLTVL.

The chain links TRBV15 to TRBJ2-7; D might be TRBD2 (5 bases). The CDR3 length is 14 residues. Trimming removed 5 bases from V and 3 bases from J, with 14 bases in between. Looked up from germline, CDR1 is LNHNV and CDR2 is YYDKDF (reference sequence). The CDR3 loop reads CATSSAHRGYEQYV. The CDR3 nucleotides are TGTGCCACCAGCTCAGCCCACCGGGGCTACGAGCAGTACGTC.

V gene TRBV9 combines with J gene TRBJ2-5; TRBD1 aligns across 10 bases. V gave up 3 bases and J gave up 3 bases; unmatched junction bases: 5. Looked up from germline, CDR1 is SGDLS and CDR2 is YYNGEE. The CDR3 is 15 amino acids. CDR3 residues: CASSAGTGEEETQYF. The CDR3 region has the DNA TGTGCCAGCAGCGCCGGGACAGGGGAAGAAGAGACCCAGTACTTC.

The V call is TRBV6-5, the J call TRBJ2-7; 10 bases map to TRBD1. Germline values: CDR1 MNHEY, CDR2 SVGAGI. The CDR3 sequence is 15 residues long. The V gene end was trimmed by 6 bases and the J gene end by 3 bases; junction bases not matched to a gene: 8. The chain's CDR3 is CASRGRDRGYYEQYF. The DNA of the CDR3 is TGTGCCAGCAGAGGCCGGGACAGGGGCTACTACGAGCAGTACTTC.

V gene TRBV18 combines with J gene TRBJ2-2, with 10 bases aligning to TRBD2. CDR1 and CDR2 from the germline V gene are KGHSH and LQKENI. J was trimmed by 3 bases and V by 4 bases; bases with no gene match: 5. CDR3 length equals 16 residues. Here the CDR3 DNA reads TGTGCCAGCTCACTGTCTAGCGGGAGTGACACCGGGGAGCTGTTTTTT. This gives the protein CASSLSSGSDTGELFF.

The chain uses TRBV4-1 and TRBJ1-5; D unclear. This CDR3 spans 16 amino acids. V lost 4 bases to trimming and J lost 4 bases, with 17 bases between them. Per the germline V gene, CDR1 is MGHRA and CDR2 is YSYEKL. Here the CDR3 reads CASSRRFNGDNQPQHF. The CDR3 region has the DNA TGCGCCAGCAGCCGCCGATTTAACGGGGATAATCAGCCCCAGCATTTT.

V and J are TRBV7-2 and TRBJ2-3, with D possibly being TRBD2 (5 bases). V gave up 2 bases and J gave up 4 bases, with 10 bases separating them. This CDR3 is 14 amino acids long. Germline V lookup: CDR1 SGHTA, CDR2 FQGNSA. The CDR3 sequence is CASSLFSSADTQYF. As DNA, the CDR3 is TGTGCCAGCAGCTTATTTAGTAGCGCAGATACGCAGTATTTT.

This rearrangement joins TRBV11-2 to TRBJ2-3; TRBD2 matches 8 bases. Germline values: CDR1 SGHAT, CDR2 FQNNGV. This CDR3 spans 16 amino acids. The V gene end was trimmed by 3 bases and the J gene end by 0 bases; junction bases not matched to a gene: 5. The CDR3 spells CASSLASGPSTDTQYF. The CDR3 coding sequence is TGTGCCAGCAGCTTGGCTAGCGGGCCGAGCACAGATACGCAGTATTTT.

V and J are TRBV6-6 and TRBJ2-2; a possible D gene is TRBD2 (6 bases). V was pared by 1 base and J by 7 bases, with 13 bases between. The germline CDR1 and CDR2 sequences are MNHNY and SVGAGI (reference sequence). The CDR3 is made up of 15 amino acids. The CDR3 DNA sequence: TGTGCCAGCAGTTACTACGGGGGTTTGGTCGGGGAGCTGTTTTTT. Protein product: CASSYYGGLVGELFF.